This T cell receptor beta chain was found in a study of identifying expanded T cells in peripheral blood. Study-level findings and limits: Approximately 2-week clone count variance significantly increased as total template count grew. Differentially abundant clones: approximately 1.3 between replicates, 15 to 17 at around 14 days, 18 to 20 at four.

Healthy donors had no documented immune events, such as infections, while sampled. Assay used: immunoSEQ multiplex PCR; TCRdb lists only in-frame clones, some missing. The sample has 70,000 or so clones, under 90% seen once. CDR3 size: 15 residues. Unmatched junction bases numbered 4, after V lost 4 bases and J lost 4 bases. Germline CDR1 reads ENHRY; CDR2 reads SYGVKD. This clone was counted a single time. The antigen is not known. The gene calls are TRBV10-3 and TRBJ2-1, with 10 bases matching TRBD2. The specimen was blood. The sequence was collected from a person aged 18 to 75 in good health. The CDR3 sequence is CAISAGTSVYNEQFF. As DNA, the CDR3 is TGTGCCATCAGTGCCGGGACTAGCGTATACAATGAGCAGTTCTTC.